This T cell receptor beta chain came from a study of CD8+ T cells in alopecia areata. The overall study: A regimen of oral tofacitinib, 5 to 10 mg twice daily, was given to treated patients. Patients remained on tofacitinib for 6 to 18 months and then went 6 months without it. Whole-study findings and limits: Among the 100 top clones, expanded CD8+ clones, like scalp clonality, were significantly decreased by tofacitinib. Scalp and blood samples kept many expanded lesional clones throughout tofacitinib.

Reverse transcribed after extraction, RNA yielded cDNA as the sequencing template. The method was immunoSEQ multiplex PCR; TCRdb's version includes in-frame clones alone and lacks a portion of them. This table holds around 180,000 clones, approximately 57% found once. Treatment reported: oral pan-JAK inhibitor, 5-10 mg twice daily. In regard to this clone: Its specificity is unknown.

Germline V CDR1 and CDR2: LGHNA, YSLEER. V lost 0 bases and J lost 0, with 10 bases in between. The CDR3 extends over 16 amino acids. The sequence derives from a human donor with alopecia areata. The sequences come from CD4+ T cells sorted from blood, collected at week 24, from a patient treated with tofacitinib. The chain links TRBV4-3 to TRBJ2-3; no reliable D call. The CDR3 here is CASSQDLAPSTDTQYF. CDR3 coding DNA: TGCGCCAGCAGCCAAGATTTAGCACCTAGCACAGATACGCAGTATTTT.